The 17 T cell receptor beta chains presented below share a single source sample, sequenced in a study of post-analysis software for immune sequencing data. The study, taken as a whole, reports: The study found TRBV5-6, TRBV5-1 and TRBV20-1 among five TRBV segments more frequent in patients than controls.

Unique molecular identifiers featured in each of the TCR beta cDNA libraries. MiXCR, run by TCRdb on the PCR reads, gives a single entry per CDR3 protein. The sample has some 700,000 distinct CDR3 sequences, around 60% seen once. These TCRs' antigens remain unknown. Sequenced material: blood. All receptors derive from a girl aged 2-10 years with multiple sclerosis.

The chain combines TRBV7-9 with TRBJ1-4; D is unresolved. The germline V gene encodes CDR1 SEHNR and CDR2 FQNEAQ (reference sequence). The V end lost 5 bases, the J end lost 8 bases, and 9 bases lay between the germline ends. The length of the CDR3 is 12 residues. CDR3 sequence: CASSKSREKLFF. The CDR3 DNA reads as TGTGCCAGCAGCAAGTCACGCGAAAAACTGTTTTTT.

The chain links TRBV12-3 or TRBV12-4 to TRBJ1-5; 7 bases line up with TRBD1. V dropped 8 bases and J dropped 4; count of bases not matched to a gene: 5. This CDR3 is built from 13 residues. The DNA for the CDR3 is TGTGCCAGCCGACAGGGCAGGAATCAGCCCCAGCATTTT. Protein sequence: CASRQGRNQPQHF.

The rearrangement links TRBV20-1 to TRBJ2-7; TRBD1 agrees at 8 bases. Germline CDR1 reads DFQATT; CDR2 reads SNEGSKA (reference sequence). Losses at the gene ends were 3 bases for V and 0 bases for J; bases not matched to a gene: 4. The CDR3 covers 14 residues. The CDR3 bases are TGCAGTGCTAGCTCAGGGGGCCCCTCCTACGAGCAGTACTTC. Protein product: CSASSGGPSYEQYF.

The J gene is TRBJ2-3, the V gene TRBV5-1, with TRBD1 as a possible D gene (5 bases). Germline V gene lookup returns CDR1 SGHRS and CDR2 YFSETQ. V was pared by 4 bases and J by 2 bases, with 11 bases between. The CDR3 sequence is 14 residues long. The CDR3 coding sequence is TGCGCCAGCAGCGAAGCAGGGCCCACAGATACGCAGTATTTT. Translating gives CASSEAGPTDTQYF. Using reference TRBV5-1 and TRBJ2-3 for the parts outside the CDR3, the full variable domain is KAGVTQTPRYLIKTRGQQVTLSCSPISGHRSVSWYQQTPGQGLQFLFEYFSETQRNKGNFPGRFSGRQFSNSRSEMNVSTLELGDSALYLCASSEAGPTDTQYFGPGTRLTVL.

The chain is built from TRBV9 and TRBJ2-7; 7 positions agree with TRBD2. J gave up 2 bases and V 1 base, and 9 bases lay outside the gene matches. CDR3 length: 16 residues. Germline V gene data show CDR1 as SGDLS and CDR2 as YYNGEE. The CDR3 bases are TGTGCCAGCAGCGTATCAAGGGCTAGCGGCGCCTACGAGCAGTACTTC. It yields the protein CASSVSRASGAYEQYF.

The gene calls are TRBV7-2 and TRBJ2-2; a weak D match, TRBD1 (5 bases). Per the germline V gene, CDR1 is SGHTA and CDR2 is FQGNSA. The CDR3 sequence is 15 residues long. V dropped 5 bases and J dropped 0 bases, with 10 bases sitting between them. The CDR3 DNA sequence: TGTGCCAGCAGCCCTATAGGGGCGAACACCGGGGAGCTGTTTTTT. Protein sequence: CASSPIGANTGELFF.

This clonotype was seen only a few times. The CDR3 reads CASSQDPGVQETQYF. The CDR3 DNA sequence: TGTGCCAGCAGCCAAGATCCAGGGGTCCAAGAGACCCAGTACTTC. The rearrangement uses TRBV14 and TRBJ2-5; D may be TRBD1 (6 bases). The CDR3 has 15 residues. V lost 0 bases, J lost 1 base, and 9 bases lay in between. The germline V gene encodes CDR1 SGHDN and CDR2 FVKESK.

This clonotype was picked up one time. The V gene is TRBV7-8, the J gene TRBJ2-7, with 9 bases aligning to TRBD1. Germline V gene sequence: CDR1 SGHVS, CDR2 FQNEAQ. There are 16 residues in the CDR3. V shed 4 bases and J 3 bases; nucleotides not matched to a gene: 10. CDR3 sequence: CASSSGYPGQGYEQYF. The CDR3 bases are TGTGCCAGCAGCTCGGGTTACCCGGGACAGGGCTACGAGCAGTACTTC.

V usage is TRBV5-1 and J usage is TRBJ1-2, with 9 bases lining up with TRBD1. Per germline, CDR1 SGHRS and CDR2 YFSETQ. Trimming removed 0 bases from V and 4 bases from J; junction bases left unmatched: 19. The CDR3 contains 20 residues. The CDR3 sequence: CASSLAVPSPNGQGLYGYTF. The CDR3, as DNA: TGCGCCAGCAGCTTGGCCGTTCCCAGCCCTAATGGACAGGGGCTCTATGGCTACACCTTC.

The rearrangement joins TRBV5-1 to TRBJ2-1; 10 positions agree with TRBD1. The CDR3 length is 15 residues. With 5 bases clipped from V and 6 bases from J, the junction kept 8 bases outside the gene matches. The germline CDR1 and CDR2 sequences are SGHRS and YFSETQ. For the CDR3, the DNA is TGCGCCAGCAGTCTGGGGACAGGGGAAATCAATGAGCAGTTCTTC. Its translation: CASSLGTGEINEQFF.

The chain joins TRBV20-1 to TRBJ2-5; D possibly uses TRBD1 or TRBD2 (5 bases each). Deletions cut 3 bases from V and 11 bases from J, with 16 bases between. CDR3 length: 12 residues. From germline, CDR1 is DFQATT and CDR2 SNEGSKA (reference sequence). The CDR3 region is CSASHGAGEQYF. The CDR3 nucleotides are TGCAGTGCTAGCCACGGGGCTGGGGAGCAGTACTTC.

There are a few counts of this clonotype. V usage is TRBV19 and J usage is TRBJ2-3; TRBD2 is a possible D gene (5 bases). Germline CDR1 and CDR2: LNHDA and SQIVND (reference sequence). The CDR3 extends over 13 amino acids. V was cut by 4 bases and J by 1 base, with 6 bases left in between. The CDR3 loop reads CASSRTRTDTQYF. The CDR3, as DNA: TGTGCCAGTAGTAGGACTCGCACAGATACGCAGTATTTT.

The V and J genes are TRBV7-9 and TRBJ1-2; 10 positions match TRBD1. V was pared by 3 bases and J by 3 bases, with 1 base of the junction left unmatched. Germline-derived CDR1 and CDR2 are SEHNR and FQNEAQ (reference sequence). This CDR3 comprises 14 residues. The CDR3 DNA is TGTGCCAGCAGCTTTGGACAGGGGGACTATGGCTACACCTTC. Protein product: CASSFGQGDYGYTF.

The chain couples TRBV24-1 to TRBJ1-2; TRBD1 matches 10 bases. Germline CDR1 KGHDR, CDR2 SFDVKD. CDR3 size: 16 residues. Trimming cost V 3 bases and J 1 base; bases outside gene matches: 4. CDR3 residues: CATSDGTGDLNYGYTF. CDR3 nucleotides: TGTGCCACCAGTGATGGGACAGGGGACCTTAACTATGGCTACACCTTC.

CDR3: CASSPDGGPGNYGYTF. CDR3 DNA sequence: TGTGCCAGCAGCCCGGACGGGGGCCCAGGGAACTATGGCTACACCTTC. The chain recombines TRBV7-3 with TRBJ1-2; D might be TRBD1 (6 bases). Germline V lookup: CDR1 SGHTA, CDR2 FQGTGA. V dropped 5 bases and J dropped 2 bases, with 18 bases sitting between them. The CDR3 is 16 residues long.

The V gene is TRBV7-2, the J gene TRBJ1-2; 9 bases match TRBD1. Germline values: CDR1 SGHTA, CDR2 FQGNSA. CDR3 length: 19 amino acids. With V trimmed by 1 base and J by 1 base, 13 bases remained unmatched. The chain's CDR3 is CASSLVKGTGWPLNYGYTF. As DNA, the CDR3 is TGTGCCAGCAGCTTAGTAAAGGGGACAGGGTGGCCACTTAACTATGGCTACACCTTC.

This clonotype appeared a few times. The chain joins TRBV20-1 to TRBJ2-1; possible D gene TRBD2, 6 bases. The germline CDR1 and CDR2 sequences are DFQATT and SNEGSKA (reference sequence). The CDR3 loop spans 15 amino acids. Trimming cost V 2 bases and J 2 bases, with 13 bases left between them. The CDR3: CSARPSGRPYNEQFF. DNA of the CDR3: TGCAGTGCTAGACCTAGTGGGAGGCCCTACAATGAGCAGTTCTTC.